This T cell receptor beta chain was recorded in a study of blood T cell repertoires in COVID-19. Overall study context: Italy, Spain and the United States were the sources of the convalescent and acute COVID-19 samples. Sources were T cells, B-cell-depleted T cells, or PBMCs; the material itself was cDNA or gDNA.

Original data processing: Nucleated cell number was recorded as an estimate derived from reference gene primer amplification. This table comes from immunoSEQ multiplex PCR, and its TCRdb copy is limited to in-frame clones, with some not included. V, J and clone size were drawn from that table, and D and trimming were deduced from the DNA. In the table there are about 210,000 clones, around 82% of which are singletons. V lost 4 bases and J lost 0; bases outside the gene matches: 5. This CDR3 contains 16 residues. CDR1 is SGDLS and CDR2 is YYNGEE in the germline V gene. The TCR comes from a human donor in a cohort sampled during active COVID-19. Sequencing was carried out using peripheral blood. This chain joins TRBV9 and TRBJ1-3; 9 positions agree with TRBD1. As DNA, the CDR3 is TGTGCCAGCAGCTCGTGGACAGGGGACTCTGGAAACACCATATATTTT. Amino acid sequence: CASSSWTGDSGNTIYF.